This paragraph covers one T cell receptor beta chain sequence. What this receptor recognizes is not known. No clone much larger than this one lies a single base away; base qualities are absent. Each collaborating institution followed its own protocols to collect whole blood in K2EDTA tubes. For TCRbeta analysis, collaborators shipped samples as frozen whole blood, isolated PBMCs, or DNA extracted from either of those sample types. TCRbeta CDR3 regions were amplified from genomic DNA by means of the immunoSEQ Assay, a bias-controlled multiplex PCR. Processing in the source paper ran as follows. The number of nucleated cells in each sample was estimated by amplification of reference gene primers within the assay. To quantify the absolute abundance of each unique TCRbeta CDR3 rearrangement, sequence reads were collapsed and filtered. Productive Simpson clonality was computed per sample as the square root of Simpson's diversity index over productive rearrangements. TCRdb obtained this table from immuneACCESS and retained in-frame rearrangements with V and J assigned. These tables miss some clones; where compared with another copy, unresolved V genes account for less than half of the shortfall, and the remainder is unexplained. V and J calls and clone size follow that table, whereas D and trimming were derived from the DNA. The sample table contains under 150,000 clones; only one count was recorded for 85% of them. Together, the top ten hold about an eighth of the sample.

In the germline V gene (reference sequence), CDR1 corresponds to SGHNT and CDR2 to YYREEE. Here V drops 4 bases and J drops 2 bases, and the junction holds 4 bases not matched to any gene. The CDR3 goes from the cysteine to the phenylalanine over 14 residues. The CDR3 DNA has 42 bases and is translated from base 1. This entry comes from a study of blood T cell repertoires in COVID-19 (dated by TCRdb to the early 2020s). A note on the overall study: The collaborator samples originated in the United States, Italy and Spain and spanned the acute and convalescent phases of COVID-19. The prospective study material was composed of cDNA or gDNA derived from T cells, B-cell-depleted T cells, or PBMCs. Deeply sampled blood TCRbeta repertoires from subjects exposed to, actively infected with, or recovered from COVID-19 were included in the dataset. The repertoires were released in a freely available public database meant as a resource for research on the immune response to SARS-CoV-2. The samples were drawn from two sources: the first 160 participants of the ongoing ImmuneRACE study, and about 1,300 subjects contributed by 6 global collaborators. A de-identified subject ID, COVID-19 status, age in years and sex were almost always included in the sample metadata. Where available, HLA class I and class II types were obtained from metadata supplied by the sample provider rather than from assay-based typing. Beyond this particular receptor, the publication reports: Clinical and demographic metadata were provided uncurated, with the amount varying by source and participant.

This clonotype was obtained from a human donor in a cohort sampled during active COVID-19. The sequenced sample consisted of peripheral blood. The receptor chain draws on TRBV5-4 and TRBJ2-3; 7 bases in the middle match TRBD1. The DNA sequence is TGTGCCAGCAGCCTCAAGGGGGCCACAGATACGCAGTATTTT. This translates into CASSLKGATDTQYF.